These 22 T cell receptor beta chains came from one sample sequenced in a study of blood T cell repertoires in COVID-19. Repertoires were generated with immunoSEQ multiplex PCR, while TCRdb's copy carries only in-frame clones and drops some. This sample yields 200,000 to 300,000 clones, of which around nine tenths are seen a single time; over 5% belongs to the top ten. Sequencing was done on a sample of peripheral blood. Source of these receptors: a woman aged 55-70 years with COVID-19, enrolled during active disease.

The chain is built from TRBV28 and TRBJ2-7, with a possible D match to TRBD2 (6 bases). CDR3 length: 16 amino acids. The V end was cut by 2 bases, the J end by 0 bases, with 14 bases between. CDR1 is MDHEN and CDR2 is SYDVKM in the germline V gene. CDR3 in amino acids: CASSLPRDSSSYEQYF. CDR3 DNA: TGTGCCAGCAGTTTACCCAGGGACTCAAGCTCCTACGAGCAGTACTTC.

This chain links TRBV9 with TRBJ2-7, with 9 bases that match TRBD2. The CDR3 spans 15 residues. After removal of 3 bases from V and 3 bases from J, the junction contained 7 bases not matched to a gene. Per the germline V gene, CDR1 is SGDLS and CDR2 is YYNGEE. The CDR3 DNA follows: TGTGCCAGCAGCGGCGCTAGCGGGAAAGGCTACGAGCAGTACTTC. It yields the protein CASSGASGKGYEQYF.

The chain is built from TRBV5-6 and TRBJ1-2; 8 positions match TRBD1. The CDR3 is 16 amino acids. Germline V lookup: CDR1 SGHDT, CDR2 YYEEEE. Germline trimming cut 1 base from V and 5 bases from J; bases unmatched to any gene: 10. CDR3: CASSLLLGQGLYGYTF. The DNA for the CDR3 is TGTGCCAGCAGCTTGCTGCTCGGACAGGGACTTTATGGCTACACCTTC.

The chain combines TRBV7-2 with TRBJ1-1; D perhaps matches TRBD1 (6 bases). This CDR3 contains 13 residues. Germline-derived CDR1 and CDR2 are SGHTA and FQGNSA. Between the trimmed V and J ends, which lost 1 base and 7 bases, there was a span of 10 bases. The CDR3 DNA follows: TGTGCCAGCAGCTTAGTCGGACAGCTTGAAGCTTTCTTT. Amino acids: CASSLVGQLEAFF.

This clone has just one count. The rearrangement links TRBV7-9 to TRBJ2-1; 7 nucleotides match TRBD1. Germline V gives CDR1 SEHNR, CDR2 FQNEAQ (reference sequence). Germline trimming cut 6 bases from V and 5 bases from J; bases unmatched to any gene: 7. The CDR3 consists of 14 residues. The CDR3 sequence: CASRGRDRNNEQFF. CDR3 DNA sequence: TGTGCCAGCAGGGGCCGGGACAGAAACAATGAGCAGTTCTTC. The full variable domain, rest sourced from reference TRBV7-9 and TRBJ2-1, is DTGVSQNPRHKITKRGQNVTFRCDPISEHNRLYWYRQTLGQGPEFLTYFQNEAQLEKSRLLSDRFSAERPKGSFSTLEIQRTEQGDSAMYLCASRGRDRNNEQFFGPGTRLTVL.

The chain carries TRBV11-2 and TRBJ2-7; no reliable D call. V was cut by 0 bases and J by 1 base, with 10 bases left in between. This CDR3 contains 15 residues. Germline V gives CDR1 SGHAT, CDR2 FQNNGV. Written as DNA, the CDR3 is TGTGCCAGCAGCTTAGAGCCACTTTCGTCCTACGAGCAGTACTTC. Translating gives CASSLEPLSSYEQYF.

The V and J genes are TRBV18 and TRBJ1-4; TRBD1 matches at 8 bases. Germline V gene sequence: CDR1 KGHSH, CDR2 LQKENI. There are 21 residues in the CDR3. The V segment lost 3 bases and the J segment 0 bases; nucleotides outside the gene matches: 18. CDR3 DNA sequence: TGTGCCAGCTCACCTCCGACAGGGGTGCTTCGACCCCTTCCAACTAATGAAAAACTGTTTTTT. As protein: CASSPPTGVLRPLPTNEKLFF. Looking up the rest from reference TRBV18 and TRBJ1-4 gives the full variable domain: NAGVMQNPRHLVRRRGQEARLRCSPMKGHSHVYWYRQLPEEGLKFMVYLQKENIIDESGMPKERFSAEFPKEGPSILRIQQVVRGDSAAYFCASSPPTGVLRPLPTNEKLFFGSGTQLSVL.

V gene TRBV7-3 combines with J gene TRBJ2-2, with 9 bases identical to TRBD1. Per germline, CDR1 SGHTA and CDR2 FQGTGA. CDR3 length: 17 amino acids. The V segment lost 0 bases and the J segment 6 bases; nucleotides outside the gene matches: 8. This CDR3 is CASSLTRGQGLAGELFF. CDR3 coding DNA: TGTGCCAGCAGCTTAACGAGGGGACAGGGTTTGGCCGGGGAGCTGTTTTTT.

The chain carries TRBV5-1 and TRBJ1-1, with D perhaps TRBD1 (5 bases). The germline V gene encodes CDR1 SGHRS and CDR2 YFSETQ. V lost 5 bases, J lost 8 bases, and 22 bases lay in between. CDR3 length equals 15 residues. CDR3 in amino acids: CASRLSAGHESEAFF. The CDR3 DNA reads as TGCGCCAGCAGGCTCTCAGCGGGGCACGAATCCGAAGCTTTCTTT.

The chain links TRBV29-1 to TRBJ2-7; 9 bases fit TRBD2. The CDR3 is made up of 17 amino acids. The V gene's germline CDR1 is SQVTM and CDR2 ANQGSEA. Losses at the gene ends were 4 bases for V and 4 bases for J; bases not matched to a gene: 17. CDR3 loop: CSVVEAQLIAGVYEQYF. CDR3 coding DNA: TGCAGCGTTGTTGAGGCCCAGTTGATAGCGGGAGTATACGAGCAGTACTTC.

The chain has TRBV5-1 and TRBJ2-7; D is unclear. CDR1 is SGHRS, CDR2 YFSETQ, per germline. Trimming shortened V by 4 bases and J by 5 bases, and 7 bases separated the two germline ends. The CDR3 is made up of 11 amino acids. DNA for the CDR3: TGCGCCAGCAGCACCACAGACGAGCAGTACTTC. Protein: CASSTTDEQYF.

This rearrangement joins TRBV7-9 to TRBJ2-3; D is unclear. V was trimmed by 3 bases and J by 2 bases, leaving 9 bases between them. This CDR3 comprises 14 residues. Germline CDR1 SEHNR, CDR2 FQNEAQ (reference sequence). CDR3 sequence: CASSLESTTDTQYF. The CDR3 DNA reads as TGTGCCAGCAGCTTGGAGTCGACCACAGATACGCAGTATTTT.

The chain uses TRBV20-1 and TRBJ2-1; a possible D gene is TRBD1 (5 bases). The germline V and J ends were trimmed by 3 bases and 10 bases, with 10 bases remaining between them. Looked up from germline, CDR1 is DFQATT and CDR2 is SNEGSKA (reference sequence). CDR3 length equals 11 residues. The CDR3: CSARRGHEQFF. CDR3 sequence (DNA): TGCAGTGCTAGGAGAGGACACGAGCAGTTCTTC.

The CDR3: CASSIGRTSGDEQFF. CDR3 coding DNA: TGTGCCAGTAGTATAGGCAGGACTAGCGGGGATGAGCAGTTCTTC. This rearrangement joins TRBV19 to TRBJ2-1; 12 bases are shared with TRBD2. Trimming took 1 base from V and 8 from J; bases not matched to a gene: 3. This CDR3 comprises 15 residues. CDR1 and CDR2 (germline): LNHDA, SQIVND (reference sequence). The full variable domain, with the rest looked up from reference TRBV19 and TRBJ2-1, is DGGITQSPKYLFRKEGQNVTLSCEQNLNHDAMYWYRQDPGQGLRLIYYSQIVNDFQKGDIAEGYSVSREKKESFPLTVTSAQKNPTAFYLCASSIGRTSGDEQFFGPGTRLTVL.

The V call is TRBV27, the J call TRBJ1-5; no definite D call. V gave up 5 bases and J gave up 6 bases, with 5 bases separating them. The CDR3 consists of 11 residues. CDR1 is MNHEY and CDR2 is SMNVEV in the germline V gene (reference sequence). CDR3 nucleotide sequence: TGTGCCAGCAGTCTTTTTCAGCCCCAGCATTTT. It specifies CASSLFQPQHF.

The genes are TRBV7-9 and TRBJ2-7; 11 bases agree with TRBD2. V trimming: 5 bases; J trimming: 6 bases; junction bases outside the gene matches: 9. Germline CDR1 reads SEHNR; CDR2 reads FQNEAQ (reference sequence). This CDR3 contains 15 residues. CDR3 loop: CASSKRLAGTGEQYF. CDR3 sequence (DNA): TGTGCCAGCAGCAAACGACTAGCGGGAACGGGCGAGCAGTACTTC.

V usage is TRBV20-1 and J usage is TRBJ2-1; D gene uncertain. Germline CDR1 DFQATT, CDR2 SNEGSKA (reference sequence). The CDR3 totals 11 residues. Trimming removed 5 bases from V and 5 bases from J, with 7 bases in between. The CDR3 here is CSAEVHNEQFF. The CDR3 DNA reads TGCAGTGCTGAGGTACACAATGAGCAGTTCTTC.

This clone was counted only a few times. The CDR3 spells CASSHRLADQETQYF. The CDR3 DNA reads TGTGCCAGCAGCCATCGACTAGCGGATCAAGAGACCCAGTACTTC. The chain employs TRBV5-4 and TRBJ2-5; 9 nucleotides line up with TRBD2. V lost 4 bases, J lost 2 bases, and 6 bases stayed unmatched. The CDR3 runs 15 residues. The germline V gene encodes CDR1 SGHNT and CDR2 YYREEE (reference sequence).

The CDR3 bases are TGTGCCAGCAGTTTAATCGGGACTGAAGCTTTCTTT. Encoded protein: CASSLIGTEAFF. The chain is built from TRBV28 and TRBJ1-1; D ambiguous. This CDR3 contains 12 residues. Looked up from germline, CDR1 is MDHEN and CDR2 is SYDVKM. With 2 bases removed from V and 5 bases from J, the gap between germline ends came to 6 bases. Looking up the rest from reference TRBV28 and TRBJ1-1 gives the full variable domain: DVKVTQSSRYLVKRTGEKVFLECVQDMDHENMFWYRQDPGLGLRLIYFSYDVKMKEKGDIPEGYSVSREKKERFSLILESASTNQTSMYLCASSLIGTEAFFGQGTRLTVV.

The chain combines TRBV4-1 with TRBJ1-5; the match to TRBD1 covers 7 bases. Germline CDR1 is MGHRA and CDR2 is YSYEKL. Unmatched junction bases numbered 21, after V lost 8 bases and J lost 2 bases. The CDR3 is made up of 19 amino acids. The CDR3 nucleotides read TGCGCCAGCGGAGCTTTTTCGCCCCGGGACAGATCTCGCAATCAGCCCCAGCATTTT. Amino acid sequence: CASGAFSPRDRSRNQPQHF.

J is TRBJ2-1 and V is TRBV15; 10 nucleotides match TRBD1. The V gene's germline CDR1 is LNHNV and CDR2 YYDKDF (reference sequence). This CDR3 contains 17 residues. V dropped 4 bases and J dropped 4; count of bases not matched to a gene: 10. CDR3 DNA: TGTGCCACCAGCACCCTGACAGGGGGCGAGGGTTACAATGAGCAGTTCTTC. It encodes CATSTLTGGEGYNEQFF.

The J gene is TRBJ1-2, the V gene TRBV5-1, with TRBD1 matching over 9 bases. Trimming took 0 bases from V and 5 from J; bases not matched to a gene: 5. The CDR3 runs to 15 residues. The germline V gene has CDR1 SGHRS and CDR2 YFSETQ. The CDR3 nucleotides are TGCGCCAGCAGCTTGGGGGACAGGGCCGGATATGGCTACACCTTC. Amino acid sequence: CASSLGDRAGYGYTF.